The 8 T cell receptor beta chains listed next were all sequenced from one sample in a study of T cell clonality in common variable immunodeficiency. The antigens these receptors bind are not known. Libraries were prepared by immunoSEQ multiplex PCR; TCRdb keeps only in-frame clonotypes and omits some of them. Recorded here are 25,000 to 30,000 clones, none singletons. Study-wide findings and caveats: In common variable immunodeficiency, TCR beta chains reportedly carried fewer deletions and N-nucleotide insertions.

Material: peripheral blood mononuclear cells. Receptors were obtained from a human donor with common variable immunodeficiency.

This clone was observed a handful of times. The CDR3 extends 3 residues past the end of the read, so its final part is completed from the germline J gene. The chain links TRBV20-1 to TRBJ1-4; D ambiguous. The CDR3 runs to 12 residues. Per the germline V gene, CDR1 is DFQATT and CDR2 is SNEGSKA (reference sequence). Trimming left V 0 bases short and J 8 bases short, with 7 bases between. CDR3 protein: CSARDDKEKLFF. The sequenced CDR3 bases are TGCAGTGCTAGAGATGACAAAGAAAAA.

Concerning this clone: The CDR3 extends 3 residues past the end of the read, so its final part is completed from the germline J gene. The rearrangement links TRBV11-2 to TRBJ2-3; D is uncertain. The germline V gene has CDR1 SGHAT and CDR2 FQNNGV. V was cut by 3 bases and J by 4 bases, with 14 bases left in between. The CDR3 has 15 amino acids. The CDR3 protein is CASSFFPADADTQYF. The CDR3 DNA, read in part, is TGTGCCAGCAGCTTTTTTCCCGCAGATGCAGATACG. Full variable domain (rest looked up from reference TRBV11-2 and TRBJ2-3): EAGVAQSPRYKIIEKRQSVAFWCNPISGHATLYWYQQILGQGPKLLIQFQNNGVVDDSQLPKDRFSAERLKGVDSTLKIQPAKLEDSAVYLCASSFFPADADTQYFGPGTRLTVL.

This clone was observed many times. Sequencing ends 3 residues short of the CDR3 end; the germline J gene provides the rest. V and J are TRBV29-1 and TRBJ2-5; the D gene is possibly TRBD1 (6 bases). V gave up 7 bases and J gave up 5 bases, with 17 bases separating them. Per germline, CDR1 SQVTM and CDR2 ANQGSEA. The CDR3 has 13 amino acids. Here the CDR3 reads CSADDRRRETQYF. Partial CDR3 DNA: TGCAGCGCCGACGACAGGAGAAGGGAGACC.

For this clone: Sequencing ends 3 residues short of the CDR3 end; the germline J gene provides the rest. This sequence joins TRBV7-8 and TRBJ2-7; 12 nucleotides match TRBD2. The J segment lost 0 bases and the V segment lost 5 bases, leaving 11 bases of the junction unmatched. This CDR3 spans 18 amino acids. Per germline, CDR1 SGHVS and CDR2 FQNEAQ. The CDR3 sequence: CASSPKTSGGFSSYEQYF. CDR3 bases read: TGTGCCAGCAGCCCGAAGACTAGCGGGGGCTTCAGCTCCTACGAG. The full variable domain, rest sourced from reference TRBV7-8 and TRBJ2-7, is GAGVSQSPRYKVAKRGQDVALRCDPISGHVSLFWYQQALGQGPEFLTYFQNEAQLDKSGLPSDRFFAERPEGSVSTLKIQRTQQEDSAVYLCASSPKTSGGFSSYEQYFGPGTRLTVT.

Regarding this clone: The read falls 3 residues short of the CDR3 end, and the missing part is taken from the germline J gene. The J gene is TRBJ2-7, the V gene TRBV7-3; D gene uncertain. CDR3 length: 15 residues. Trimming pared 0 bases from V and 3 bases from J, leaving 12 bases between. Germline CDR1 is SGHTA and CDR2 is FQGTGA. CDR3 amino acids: CASSLTFGPLYEQYF. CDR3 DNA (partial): TGTGCCAGCAGCTTAACGTTTGGCCCTCTCTACGAG.

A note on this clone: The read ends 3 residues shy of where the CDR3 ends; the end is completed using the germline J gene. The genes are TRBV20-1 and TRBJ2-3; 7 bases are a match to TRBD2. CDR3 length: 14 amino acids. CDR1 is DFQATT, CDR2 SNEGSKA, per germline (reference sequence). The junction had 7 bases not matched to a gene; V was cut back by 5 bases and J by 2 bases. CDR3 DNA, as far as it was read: TGCAGTGCTCCACTAGCGTCCTTCACAGATACG. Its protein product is CSAPLASFTDT. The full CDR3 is CSAPLASFTDTQYF.

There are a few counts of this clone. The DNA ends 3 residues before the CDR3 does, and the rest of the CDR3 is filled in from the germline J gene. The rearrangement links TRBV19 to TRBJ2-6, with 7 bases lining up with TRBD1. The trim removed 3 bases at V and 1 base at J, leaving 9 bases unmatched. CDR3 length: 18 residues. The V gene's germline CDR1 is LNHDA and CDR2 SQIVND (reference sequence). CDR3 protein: CASSILGPRGSGANVLTF. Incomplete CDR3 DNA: TGTGCCAGTAGTATCCTCGGACCCAGGGGGTCTGGGGCCAACGTC.

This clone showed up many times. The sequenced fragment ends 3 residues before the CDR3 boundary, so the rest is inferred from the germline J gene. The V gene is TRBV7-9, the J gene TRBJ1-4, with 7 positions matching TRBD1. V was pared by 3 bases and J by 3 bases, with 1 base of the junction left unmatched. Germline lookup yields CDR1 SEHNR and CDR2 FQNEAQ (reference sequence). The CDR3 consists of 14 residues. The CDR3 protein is CASSLTGSNEKLFF. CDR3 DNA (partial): TGTGCCAGCAGCTTGACAGGGTCTAATGAAAAA.